The sequence of this T cell receptor beta chain was determined in a study of CD8 T cells in Susac syndrome. This CDR3 region has 13 residues. The germline V gene encodes CDR1 KGHSH and CDR2 LQKENI. Between the trimmed V and J ends, which lost 6 bases and 6 bases, there was a span of 15 bases. After extraction with the RNeasy kit, about 0.5 to 1 ug of the RNA was reverse transcribed using random hexamers. By means of immunoSEQ multiplex PCR, TCR beta CDR3 spanning 54 Vbeta and 13 Jbeta underwent amplification. In TCRdb, the immunoSEQ multiplex PCR reads were re-called with MiXCR into one record per CDR3 protein. Of 250,000 to 350,000 distinct CDR3 sequences in the sample, around 90% are singletons; the top ten hold approximately 0.065%.

Sample: CD4+ T cells from PBMCs. This chain joins TRBV18 and TRBJ2-7, with D tentatively TRBD1 (6 bases). This TCR was recovered from a human donor with multiple sclerosis. CDR3 sequence reads: CASSITGRGEQYF. The CDR3 region has the DNA TGTGCCAGCTCTATAACCGGCAGGGGCGAGCAGTACTTC.